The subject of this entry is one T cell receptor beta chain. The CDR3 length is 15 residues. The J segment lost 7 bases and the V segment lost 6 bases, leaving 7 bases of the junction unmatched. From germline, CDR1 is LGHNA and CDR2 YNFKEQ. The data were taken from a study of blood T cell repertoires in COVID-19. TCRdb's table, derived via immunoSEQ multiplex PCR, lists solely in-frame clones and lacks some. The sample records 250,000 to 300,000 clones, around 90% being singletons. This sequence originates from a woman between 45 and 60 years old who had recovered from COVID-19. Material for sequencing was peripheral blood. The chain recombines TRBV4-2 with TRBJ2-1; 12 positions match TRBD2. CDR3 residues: CASSLRTSGENEQFF. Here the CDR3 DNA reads TGTGCCAGCAGTCTACGGACTAGCGGGGAAAATGAGCAGTTCTTC.